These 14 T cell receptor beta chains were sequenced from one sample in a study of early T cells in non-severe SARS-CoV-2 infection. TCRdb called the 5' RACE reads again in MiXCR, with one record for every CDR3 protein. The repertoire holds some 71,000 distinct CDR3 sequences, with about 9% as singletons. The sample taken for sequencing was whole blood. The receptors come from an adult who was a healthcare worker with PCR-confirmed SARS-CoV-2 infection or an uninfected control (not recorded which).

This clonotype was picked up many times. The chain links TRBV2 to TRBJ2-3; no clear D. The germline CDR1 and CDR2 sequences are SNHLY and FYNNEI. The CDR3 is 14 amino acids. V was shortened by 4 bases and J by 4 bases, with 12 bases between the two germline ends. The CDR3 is CASSGRLQSDTQYF. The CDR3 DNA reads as TGTGCCAGCAGTGGACGACTTCAGTCAGATACGCAGTATTTT.

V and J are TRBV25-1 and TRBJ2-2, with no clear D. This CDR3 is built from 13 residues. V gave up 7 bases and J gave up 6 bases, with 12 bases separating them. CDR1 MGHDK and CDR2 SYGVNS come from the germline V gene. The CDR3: CASNDYWAGELFF. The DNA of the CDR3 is TGTGCCAGCAATGATTACTGGGCCGGGGAGCTGTTTTTT. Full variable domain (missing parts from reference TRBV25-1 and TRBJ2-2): EADIYQTPRYLVIGTGKKITLECSQTMGHDKMYWYQQDPGMELHLIHYSYGVNSTEKGDLSSESTVSRIRTEHFPLTLESARPSHTSQYLCASNDYWAGELFFGEGSRLTVL.

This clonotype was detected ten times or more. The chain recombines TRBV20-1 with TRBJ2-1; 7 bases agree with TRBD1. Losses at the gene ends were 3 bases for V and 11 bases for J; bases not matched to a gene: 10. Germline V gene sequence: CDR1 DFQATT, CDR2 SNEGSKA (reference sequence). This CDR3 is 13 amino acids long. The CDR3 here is CSARPNDRDQQFF. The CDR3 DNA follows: TGCAGTGCTAGGCCCAACGACAGGGACCAGCAGTTCTTC.

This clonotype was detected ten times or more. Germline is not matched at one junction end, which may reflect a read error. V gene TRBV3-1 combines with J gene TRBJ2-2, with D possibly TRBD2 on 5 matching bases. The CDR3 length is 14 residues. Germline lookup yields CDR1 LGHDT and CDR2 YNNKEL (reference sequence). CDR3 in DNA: TGTGCCAGCAGCCAAGAGCGGACTTCCGGAGAGCTGTTTTTT. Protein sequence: CASSQERTSGELFF. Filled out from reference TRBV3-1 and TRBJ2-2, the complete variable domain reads DTAVSQTPKYLVTQMGNDKSIKCEQNLGHDTMYWYKQDSKKFLKIMFSYNNKELIINETVPNRFSPKSPDKAHLNLHINSLELGDSAVYFCASSQERTSGELFFGEGSRLTVL.

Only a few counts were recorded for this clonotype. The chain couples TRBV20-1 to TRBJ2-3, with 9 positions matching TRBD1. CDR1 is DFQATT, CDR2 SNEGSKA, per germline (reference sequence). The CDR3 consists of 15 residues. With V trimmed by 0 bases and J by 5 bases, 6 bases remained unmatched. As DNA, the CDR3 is TGCAGTGCTAGAGAACCCGGGACAGGGCAAGATACGCAGTATTTT. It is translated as CSAREPGTGQDTQYF.

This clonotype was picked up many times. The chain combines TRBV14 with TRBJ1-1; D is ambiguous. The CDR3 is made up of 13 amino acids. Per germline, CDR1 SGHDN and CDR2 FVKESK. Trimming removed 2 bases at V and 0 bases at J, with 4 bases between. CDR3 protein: CASSQQVNTEAFF. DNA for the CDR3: TGTGCCAGCAGCCAACAGGTGAACACTGAAGCTTTCTTT. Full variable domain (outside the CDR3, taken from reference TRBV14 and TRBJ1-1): EAGVTQFPSHSVIEKGQTVTLRCDPISGHDNLYWYRRVMGKEIKFLLHFVKESKQDESGMPNNRFLAERTGGTYSTLKVQPAELEDSGVYFCASSQQVNTEAFFGQGTRLTVV.

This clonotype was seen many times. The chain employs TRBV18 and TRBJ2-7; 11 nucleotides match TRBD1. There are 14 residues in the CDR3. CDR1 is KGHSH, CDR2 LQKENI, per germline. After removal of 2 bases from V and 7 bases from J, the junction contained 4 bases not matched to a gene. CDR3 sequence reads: CASSPGDRGSEQYF. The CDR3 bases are TGTGCCAGCTCACCAGGGGACAGGGGGTCGGAGCAGTACTTC.

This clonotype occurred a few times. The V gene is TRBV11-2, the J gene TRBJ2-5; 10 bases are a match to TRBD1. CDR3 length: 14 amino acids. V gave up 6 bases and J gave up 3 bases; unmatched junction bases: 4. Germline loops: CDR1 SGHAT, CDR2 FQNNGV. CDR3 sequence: CASRRQGAKETQYF. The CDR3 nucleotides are TGTGCCAGCAGAAGACAGGGGGCTAAAGAGACCCAGTACTTC. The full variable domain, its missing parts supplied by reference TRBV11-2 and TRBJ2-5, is EAGVAQSPRYKIIEKRQSVAFWCNPISGHATLYWYQQILGQGPKLLIQFQNNGVVDDSQLPKDRFSAERLKGVDSTLKIQPAKLEDSAVYLCASRRQGAKETQYFGPGTRLLVL.

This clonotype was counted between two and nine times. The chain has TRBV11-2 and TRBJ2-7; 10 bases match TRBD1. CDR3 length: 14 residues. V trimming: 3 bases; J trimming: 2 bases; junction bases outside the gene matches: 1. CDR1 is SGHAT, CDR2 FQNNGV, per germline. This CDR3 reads CASSLGQGPYEQYF. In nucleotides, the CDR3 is TGTGCCAGCAGCTTGGGACAGGGGCCCTACGAGCAGTACTTC.

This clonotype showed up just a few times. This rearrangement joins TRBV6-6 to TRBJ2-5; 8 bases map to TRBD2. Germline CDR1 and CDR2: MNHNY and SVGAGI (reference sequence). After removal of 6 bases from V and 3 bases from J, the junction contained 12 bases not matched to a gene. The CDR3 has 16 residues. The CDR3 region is CASRSSSGSSEETQYF. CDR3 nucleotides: TGTGCCAGCAGGAGTTCAAGCGGGAGTTCGGAAGAGACCCAGTACTTC.

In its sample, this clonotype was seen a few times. CDR3 residues: CAISGTSGRTILSSYEQYF. The CDR3, as DNA: TGTGCCATCAGTGGGACTAGCGGGAGGACCATCTTATCCTCCTACGAGCAGTACTTC. The V call is TRBV10-3, the J call TRBJ2-7; 14 positions agree with TRBD2. The length of the CDR3 is 19 residues. J was trimmed by 0 bases and V by 4 bases; bases with no gene match: 11. CDR1 and CDR2 from the germline V gene are ENHRY and SYGVKD.

CDR3 sequence (DNA): TGCAGCGGCGGGACTAGAAAAGAGACCCAGTACTTC. It is translated as CSGGTRKETQYF. The V call is TRBV29-1, the J call TRBJ2-5; 8 nucleotides align to TRBD2. Trimming took 7 bases from V and 3 from J; bases not matched to a gene: 4. The CDR3 has 12 residues. Germline assignment: CDR1 SQVTM and CDR2 ANQGSEA.

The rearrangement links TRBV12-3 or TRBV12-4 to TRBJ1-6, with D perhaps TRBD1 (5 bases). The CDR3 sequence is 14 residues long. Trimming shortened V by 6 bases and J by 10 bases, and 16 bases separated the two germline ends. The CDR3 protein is CASSRGRRDSPLHF. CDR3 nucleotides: TGTGCCAGCAGCCGCGGACGCCGGGACTCACCCCTCCACTTT.

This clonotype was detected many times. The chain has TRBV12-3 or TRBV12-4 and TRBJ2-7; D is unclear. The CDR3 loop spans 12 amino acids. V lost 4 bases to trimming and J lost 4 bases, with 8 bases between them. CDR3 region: CASSSPGYEQYF. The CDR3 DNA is TGTGCCAGCAGTTCCCCGGGTTACGAGCAGTACTTC.